This T cell receptor (beta chain) appears in the sequencing data of a study of blood T cell repertoires in COVID-19. About the research overall: Acute-phase and convalescent COVID-19 samples originated in the United States, Italy and Spain. From T cells, B-cell-depleted T cells, or PBMCs came the material, which was cDNA or gDNA.

Looked up from germline, CDR1 is SNHLY and CDR2 is FYNNEI. Trimming cost V 5 bases and J 6 bases; bases outside gene matches: 9. The CDR3 contains 15 residues. In the study's own analysis: Amplified reference gene primers provided the basis for estimating nucleated cell counts. Data came from immunoSEQ multiplex PCR; TCRdb stores just in-frame clones and leaves some out. V and J calls and clone size are given by that table; D and trimming were obtained from the DNA. Here the sample spans about 180,000 clones, approximately 85% being singletons. This clonotype was sampled from a human donor with active or convalescent COVID-19. The donor label of this sample is uncertain. Specimen: peripheral blood. V and J are TRBV2 and TRBJ1-1; 10 bases fit TRBD1. DNA of the CDR3: TGTGCCAGCAGTTTGGACAGGGGGGGGAGATCTGAAGCTTTCTTT. It is translated as CASSLDRGGRSEAFF.